This T cell receptor beta chain was captured by sequencing in a study of control samples from healthy donors and cancer patients (TCRdb year 2020). The library was prepared using the immunoSEQ multiplex PCR assay. As stored in TCRdb, this immuneACCESS dataset retains in-frame rearrangements with V and J assigned. A fraction of the clones does not appear; measured against another copy, unresolved V genes explain less than half of the discrepancy, and the remainder lacks a known reason. In all, the sample holds around 70,000 clones, and 83% of those were seen once. About 15% of the sample is held by the ten biggest clonotypes. This clone was detected only once. It has no known antigen specificity. Per-base quality was not reported, and no clone a single base away is much larger than it. V drops 2 bases and J drops 5 bases, leaving 7 bases in between. The CDR3 runs 13 residues from the cysteine to the phenylalanine. Only the CDR3 DNA is retained, 39 bases long and in frame from the first base. As encoded in the germline V gene, CDR1 is KGHSH while CDR2 is LQKENI.

Sequenced input: blood. This receptor was identified in a man between 60 and 75 years old in good health. In this chain, TRBV18 is recombined with TRBJ2-1, with the D gene not clear enough to name. The nucleotide sequence reads TGTGCCAGCTCACCAAGGCCTGACAATGAGCAGTTCTTC. This translates into CASSPRPDNEQFF. Joined to the reference TRBV18 and TRBJ2-1 proteins, this CDR3 gives the full variable domain: NAGVMQNPRHLVRRRGQEARLRCSPMKGHSHVYWYRQLPEEGLKFMVYLQKENIIDESGMPKERFSAEFPKEGPSILRIQQVVRGDSAAYFCASSPRPDNEQFFGPGTRLTVL.